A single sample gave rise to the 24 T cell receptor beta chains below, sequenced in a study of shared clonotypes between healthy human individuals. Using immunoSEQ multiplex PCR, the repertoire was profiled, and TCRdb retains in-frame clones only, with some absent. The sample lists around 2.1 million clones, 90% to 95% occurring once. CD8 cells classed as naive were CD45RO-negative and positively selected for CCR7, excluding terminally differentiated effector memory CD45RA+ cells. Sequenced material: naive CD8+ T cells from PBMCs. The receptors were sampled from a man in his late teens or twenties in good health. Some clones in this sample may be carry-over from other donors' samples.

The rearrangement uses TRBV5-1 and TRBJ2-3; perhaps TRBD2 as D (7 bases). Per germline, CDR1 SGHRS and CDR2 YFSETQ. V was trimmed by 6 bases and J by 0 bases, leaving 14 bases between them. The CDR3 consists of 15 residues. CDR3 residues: CASKGRGTSTDTQYF. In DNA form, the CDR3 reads TGCGCCAGCAAAGGGAGGGGGACTAGCACAGATACGCAGTATTTT.

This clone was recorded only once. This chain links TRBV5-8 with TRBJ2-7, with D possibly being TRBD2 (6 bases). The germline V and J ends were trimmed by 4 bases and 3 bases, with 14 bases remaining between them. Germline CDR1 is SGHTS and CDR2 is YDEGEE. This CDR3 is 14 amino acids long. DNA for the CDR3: TGTGCCAGCAGCCTGAGCGCGGGGAACTACGAGCAGTACTTC. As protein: CASSLSAGNYEQYF. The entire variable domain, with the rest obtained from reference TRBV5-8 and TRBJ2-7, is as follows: EAGVTQSPTHLIKTRGQQATLRCSPISGHTSVYWYQQALGLGLQFLLWYDEGEERNRGNFPPRFSGRQFPNYSSELNVNALELEDSALYLCASSLSAGNYEQYFGPGTRLTVT.

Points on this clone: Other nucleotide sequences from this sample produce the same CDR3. As DNA, the CDR3 is TGTGCCAGCAGCCTCCTTGGAGGGACAGATACGCAGTATTTT. Translation: CASSLLGGTDTQYF. The V and J genes are TRBV9 and TRBJ2-3, with D tentatively TRBD2 (6 bases). The CDR3 is made up of 14 amino acids. Per the germline V gene, CDR1 is SGDLS and CDR2 is YYNGEE. V was clipped by 4 bases and J by 3 bases, with 12 bases between them.

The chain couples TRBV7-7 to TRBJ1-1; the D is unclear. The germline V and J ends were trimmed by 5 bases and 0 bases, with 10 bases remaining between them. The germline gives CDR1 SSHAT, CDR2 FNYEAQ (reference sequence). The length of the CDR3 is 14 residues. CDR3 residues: CASSPLGLNTEAFF. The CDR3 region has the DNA TGTGCCAGCAGCCCCCTGGGCTTGAACACTGAAGCTTTCTTT.

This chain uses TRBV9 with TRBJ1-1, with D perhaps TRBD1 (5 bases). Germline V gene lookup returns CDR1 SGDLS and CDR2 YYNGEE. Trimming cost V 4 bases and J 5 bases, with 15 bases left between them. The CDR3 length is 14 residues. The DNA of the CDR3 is TGTGCCAGCAGCCAAGGGACTCTGGGGACTGAAGCTTTCTTT. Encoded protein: CASSQGTLGTEAFF. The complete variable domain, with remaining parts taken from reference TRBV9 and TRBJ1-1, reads DSGVTQTPKHLITATGQRVTLRCSPRSGDLSVYWYQQSLDQGLQFLIQYYNGEERAKGNILERFSAQQFPDLHSELNLSSLELGDSALYFCASSQGTLGTEAFFGQGTRLTVV.

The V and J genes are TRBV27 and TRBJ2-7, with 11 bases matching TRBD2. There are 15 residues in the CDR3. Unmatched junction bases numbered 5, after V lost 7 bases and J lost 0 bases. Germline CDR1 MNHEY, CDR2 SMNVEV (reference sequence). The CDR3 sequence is CASNRLAGPSYEQYF. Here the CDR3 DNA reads TGTGCCAGCAACCGACTAGCGGGACCCTCCTACGAGCAGTACTTC.

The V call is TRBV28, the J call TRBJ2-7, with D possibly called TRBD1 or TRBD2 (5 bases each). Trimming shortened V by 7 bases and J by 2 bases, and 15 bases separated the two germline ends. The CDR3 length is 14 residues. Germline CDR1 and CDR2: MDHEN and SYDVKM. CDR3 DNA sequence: TGTGCCAGCACCCCTGGGGGAGAAGCCTACGAGCAGTACTTC. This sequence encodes CASTPGGEAYEQYF.

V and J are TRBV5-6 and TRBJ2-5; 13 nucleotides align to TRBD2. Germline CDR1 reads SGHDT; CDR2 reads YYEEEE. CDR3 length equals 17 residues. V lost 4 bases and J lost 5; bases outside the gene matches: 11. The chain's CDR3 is CASSLMSPTSGRETQYF. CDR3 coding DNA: TGTGCCAGCAGCCTCATGAGCCCGACTAGCGGGAGGGAGACCCAGTACTTC.

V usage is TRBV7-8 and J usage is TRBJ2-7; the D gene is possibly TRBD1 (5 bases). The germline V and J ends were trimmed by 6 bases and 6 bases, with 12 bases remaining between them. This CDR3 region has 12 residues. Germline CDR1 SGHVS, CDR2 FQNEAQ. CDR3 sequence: CASSFGAGEQYF. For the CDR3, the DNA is TGTGCCAGCAGTTTTGGGGCTGGCGAGCAGTACTTC.

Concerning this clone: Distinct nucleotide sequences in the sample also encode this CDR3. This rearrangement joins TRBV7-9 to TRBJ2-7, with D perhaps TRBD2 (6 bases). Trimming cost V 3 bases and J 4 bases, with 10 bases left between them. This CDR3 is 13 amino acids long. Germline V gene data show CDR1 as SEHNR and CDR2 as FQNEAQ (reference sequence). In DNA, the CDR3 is TGTGCCAGCAGCTTCTCCGGGAGTTACGAGCAGTACTTC. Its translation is CASSFSGSYEQYF.

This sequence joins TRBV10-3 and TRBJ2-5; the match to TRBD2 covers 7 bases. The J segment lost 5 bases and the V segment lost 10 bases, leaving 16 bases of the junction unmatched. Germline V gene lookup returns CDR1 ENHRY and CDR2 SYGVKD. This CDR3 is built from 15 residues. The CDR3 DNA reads TGTGCCACGCAAGGGGAGGGCGGACCCCGGGAGACCCAGTACTTC. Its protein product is CATQGEGGPRETQYF.

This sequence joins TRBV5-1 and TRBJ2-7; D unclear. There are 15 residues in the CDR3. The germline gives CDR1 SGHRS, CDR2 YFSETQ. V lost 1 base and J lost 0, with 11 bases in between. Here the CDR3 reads CASSLRYGVSYEQYF. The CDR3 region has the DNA TGCGCCAGCAGCTTGAGGTATGGGGTCTCCTACGAGCAGTACTTC.

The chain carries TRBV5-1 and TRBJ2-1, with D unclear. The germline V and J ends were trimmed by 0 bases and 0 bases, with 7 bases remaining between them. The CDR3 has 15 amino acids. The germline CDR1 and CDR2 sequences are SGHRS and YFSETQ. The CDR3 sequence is CASSLEVGSYNEQFF. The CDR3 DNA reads TGCGCCAGCAGCTTGGAAGTGGGCTCCTACAATGAGCAGTTCTTC.

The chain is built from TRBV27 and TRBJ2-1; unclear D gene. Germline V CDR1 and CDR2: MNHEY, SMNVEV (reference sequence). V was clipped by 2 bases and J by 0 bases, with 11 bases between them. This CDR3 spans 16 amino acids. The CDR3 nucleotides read TGTGCCAGCAGTTTAATGGGCGTAAGCTCCTACAATGAGCAGTTCTTC. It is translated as CASSLMGVSSYNEQFF.

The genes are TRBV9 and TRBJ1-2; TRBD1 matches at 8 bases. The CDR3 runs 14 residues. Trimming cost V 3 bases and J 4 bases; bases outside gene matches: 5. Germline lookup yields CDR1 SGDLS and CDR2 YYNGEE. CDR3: CASSDRDRGYGYTF. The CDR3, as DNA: TGTGCCAGCAGCGACCGAGACAGGGGCTATGGCTACACCTTC. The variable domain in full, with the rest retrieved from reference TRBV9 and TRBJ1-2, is DSGVTQTPKHLITATGQRVTLRCSPRSGDLSVYWYQQSLDQGLQFLIQYYNGEERAKGNILERFSAQQFPDLHSELNLSSLELGDSALYFCASSDRDRGYGYTFGSGTRLTVV.

The CDR3 reads CASSQGWDNSPLHF. Written as DNA, the CDR3 is TGTGCCAGCAGCCAGGGATGGGATAATTCACCCCTCCACTTT. The chain carries TRBV5-6 and TRBJ1-6, with D possibly TRBD1 on 5 matching bases. Per germline, CDR1 SGHDT and CDR2 YYEEEE. The CDR3 is 14 residues long. Between the trimmed V and J ends, which lost 4 bases and 5 bases, there was a span of 10 bases.

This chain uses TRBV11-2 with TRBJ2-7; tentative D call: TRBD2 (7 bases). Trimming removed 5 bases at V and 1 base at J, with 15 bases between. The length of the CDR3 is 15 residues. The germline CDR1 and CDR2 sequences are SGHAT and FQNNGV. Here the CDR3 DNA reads TGTGCCAGCAGCCCAGGGAGGGACACTTCCTACGAGCAGTACTTC. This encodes CASSPGRDTSYEQYF. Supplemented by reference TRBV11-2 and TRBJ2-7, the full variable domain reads EAGVAQSPRYKIIEKRQSVAFWCNPISGHATLYWYQQILGQGPKLLIQFQNNGVVDDSQLPKDRFSAERLKGVDSTLKIQPAKLEDSAVYLCASSPGRDTSYEQYFGPGTRLTVT.

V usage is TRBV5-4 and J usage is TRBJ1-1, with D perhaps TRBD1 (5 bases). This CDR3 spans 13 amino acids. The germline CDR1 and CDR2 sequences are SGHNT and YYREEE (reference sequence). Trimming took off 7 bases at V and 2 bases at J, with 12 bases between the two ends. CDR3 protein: CASRRGENTEAFF. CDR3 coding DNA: TGTGCCAGCCGTCGAGGGGAAAACACTGAAGCTTTCTTT.

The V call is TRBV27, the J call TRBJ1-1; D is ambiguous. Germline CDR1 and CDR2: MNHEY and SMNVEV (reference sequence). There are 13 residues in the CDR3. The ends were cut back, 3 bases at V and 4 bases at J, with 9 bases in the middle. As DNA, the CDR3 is TGTGCCAGCAGTTTGGTGCAGAGCACTGAAGCTTTCTTT. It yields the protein CASSLVQSTEAFF.

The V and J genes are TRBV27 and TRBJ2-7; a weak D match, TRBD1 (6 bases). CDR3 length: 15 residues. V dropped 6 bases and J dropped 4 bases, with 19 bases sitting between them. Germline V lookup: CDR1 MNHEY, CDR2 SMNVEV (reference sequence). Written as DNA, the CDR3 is TGTGCCAGCAGCCCGACAGGAGAGGGGGTTTACGAGCAGTACTTC. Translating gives CASSPTGEGVYEQYF.

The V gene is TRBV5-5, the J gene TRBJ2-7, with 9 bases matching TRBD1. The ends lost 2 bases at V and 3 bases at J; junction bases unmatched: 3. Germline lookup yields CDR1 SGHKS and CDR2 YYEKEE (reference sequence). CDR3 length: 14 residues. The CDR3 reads CASSFGTGFYEQYF. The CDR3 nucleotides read TGTGCCAGCAGCTTCGGGACAGGGTTCTACGAGCAGTACTTC.

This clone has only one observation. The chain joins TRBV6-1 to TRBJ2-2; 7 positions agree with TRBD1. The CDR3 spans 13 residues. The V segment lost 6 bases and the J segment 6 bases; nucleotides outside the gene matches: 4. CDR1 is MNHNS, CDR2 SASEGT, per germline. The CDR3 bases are TGTGCCAGCAGGCGTACAGGGGCCGGGGAGCTGTTTTTT. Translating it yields CASRRTGAGELFF.

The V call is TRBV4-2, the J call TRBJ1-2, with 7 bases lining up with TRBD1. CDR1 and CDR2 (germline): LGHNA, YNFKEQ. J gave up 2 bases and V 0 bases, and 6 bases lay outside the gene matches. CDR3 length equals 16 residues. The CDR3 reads CASSQDLGTENYGYTF. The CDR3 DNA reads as TGTGCCAGCAGCCAAGATCTCGGGACAGAGAACTATGGCTACACCTTC.

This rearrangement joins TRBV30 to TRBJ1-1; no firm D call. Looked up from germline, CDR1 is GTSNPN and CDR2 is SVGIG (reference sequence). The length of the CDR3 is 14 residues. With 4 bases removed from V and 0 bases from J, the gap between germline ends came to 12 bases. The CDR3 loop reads CAWTLPIMNTEAFF. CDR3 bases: TGTGCCTGGACTTTGCCGATAATGAACACTGAAGCTTTCTTT.